Described below is a single T cell receptor beta chain sequence and its context. Its specificity is unknown. A single record per CDR3 protein comes from TCRdb applying MiXCR to the multiplex PCR reads. This table has roughly 70,000 distinct CDR3 sequences, 43% appearing once. This record comes from a study of breast tumors, draining lymph nodes, adjacent tissues. Broader study findings: Data fit most tumor T cells coming from lymph node, expanding in tumor.

This CDR3 contains 14 residues. With 4 bases clipped from V and 11 bases from J, the junction kept 7 bases outside the gene matches. Germline-derived CDR1 and CDR2 are SGHNT and YYREEE (reference sequence). The sample comprised breast tumor tissue. The chain recombines TRBV5-4 with TRBJ2-1; the match to TRBD2 covers 12 bases. This receptor was taken from a female donor with breast cancer. Some clones in this sample may be carry-over from other donors' samples. CDR3: CASSPRLAGDKQFF. The DNA of the CDR3 is TGTGCCAGCAGCCCACGACTAGCGGGGGATAAGCAGTTCTTC.